This T cell receptor (beta chain) was profiled in a study of neurological immune-mediated disorders (dated 2019 in TCRdb). In terms of the full investigation: Among the approximately 34 multiple sclerosis patients, approximately 31 had relapsing-remitting MS and 3 had secondary progressive MS. Peripheral blood TCR-beta repertoires from HTLV-I-associated myelopathy (HAM/TSP) patients, multiple sclerosis patients and healthy controls were compared by UMI-based sequencing. Of the approximately 68 subjects in the cohort, about 14 were HAM/TSP patients, roughly 35 were multiple sclerosis patients, and some 20 were healthy controls. Alongside PBMC samples, the set of more than 85 TCR-beta libraries contained longitudinal samples, technical triplicates, and paired CD4+ and CD8+ T-cell subsets that had been sorted.

Ten or more counts support this clonotype. Which antigen it targets is not known. Qualities for individual bases were not recorded, and no much larger clone is one base off. Unsorted PBMC libraries were generated from 2 million PBMCs stored in RNAlater at -80 °C until RNA extraction. Multiple sclerosis patients were enrolled in a US clinical protocol evaluating disease progression by magnetic resonance imaging. Peripheral blood underwent Ficoll-Hypaque density gradient centrifugation to isolate PBMCs, which were then cryopreserved in liquid nitrogen. From cysteine to phenylalanine, the CDR3 is 14 amino acids long. The read is trimmed to its CDR3 DNA, 42 bases read in frame from base 1. The V and J ends are trimmed by 1 base and 1 base, leaving 8 bases between them. The germline V gene yields SGHAT for CDR1 and FQNNGV for CDR2. To synthesize cDNA, template-switch 5'RACE was performed with a primer carrying a 10-nucleotide random unique molecular identifier so that each TCR transcript was tagged. Over 190 million TCR-beta sequences, covering 15-18 subjects, were produced in each sequencing run. The RNeasy kit was used for extraction of total RNA. TCR-beta VDJ regions were amplified with primers for the TCR constant region and the 5'RACE anchor, using the KAPA Real-time Library Amplification kit. A first PCR added sample indexes and Illumina adaptors, and a second PCR then raised library yield. The roughly 650 bp TCR product was size-selected on a 2% E-gel SizeSelection system after Ampure bead purification. Before pooling, library quality was assessed on a Bioanalyzer, concentration was determined with Qubit, and library quantification was performed with the Kapa Library Quantification kit. An Illumina HiSeq 2500 was used to sequence the libraries paired-end at 2 x 150 bp. To increase sequence diversity, about 25-31% phiX was spiked into each library pool. The paper's processing steps were these. The quality-filtered reads were processed with the UMI-based MiGEC pipeline, whose error correction step removed more than 80% of the raw TCR sequences. VDJ genes were aligned to IMGT germline references, and each clonotype was defined by a unique CDR3 amino acid sequence together with V-J genes. Clonal expansion, Shannon diversity, and CDR3 relatedness (CalcPairwiseDistances, ClusterSamples) were evaluated with VDJtools, and phylogenetic trees were built with CLCbio workbench. Expanded clones were defined as having at least 8 unique UMIs, based on coefficient-of-variation modelling across technical triplicates. TCRdb itself trimmed the public reads at Q25 with fastp, ran MiXCR and retained productive beta chains. Here each entry gathers all rows of one CDR3 protein and keeps the most common genes and DNA. TCRdb's processing, not the authors', yielded these V and J calls. In this sample the table shows under 85,000 distinct CDR3 sequences, over 4% of which occur a single time. The top ten clonotypes cover about 5.3% of the sample.

Here is what the overall study found, with its caveats: TCR clonal expansion was greatest in HAM/TSP patients and smallest in MS patients, who ranked below even healthy controls. In phylogenetic analysis, the repertoires of 18 of 34 MS patients grouped into a cluster of related CDR3 sequences, which suggests a possible signature at the repertoire level. No identical CDR3 amino acid sequences were found to be shared among expanded clones across subjects, suggesting that TCR-beta repertoires were private in all groups. No association of the MS cluster with clinical or MRI features was observed, and the need for larger cohorts was stated by the authors.

Sequenced: PBMCs. The sequence was collected from a human donor with multiple sclerosis. The donor label of this sample is uncertain. This chain is built from TRBV11-2 and TRBJ2-7, with no reliable assignment of the D segment. The sequenced DNA is TGTGCCAGCAGCTTAGGGGTCGGTTCCTACGAGCAGTACTTC. This translates into CASSLGVGSYEQYF.